The 25 T cell receptor beta chains reported below all come from one sample, sequenced in a study of blood T cell repertoires in COVID-19. Some clones are missing from TCRdb's copy, which holds only in-frame ones; the method was immunoSEQ multiplex PCR. Among under 200,000 clones listed, 60% to 85% were seen once. The sequencing input was peripheral blood. These receptors came from a woman in her sixties with COVID-19, enrolled during active disease.

The chain uses TRBV9 and TRBJ2-7, with D possibly matching TRBD2 (6 bases). V was pared by 0 bases and J by 0 bases, with 22 bases between. From germline, CDR1 is SGDLS and CDR2 YYNGEE. This CDR3 contains 19 residues. CDR3 region: CASSVAPNPKRVYSYEQYF. CDR3 in DNA: TGTGCCAGCAGCGTAGCCCCCAACCCCAAGCGGGTTTACTCCTACGAGCAGTACTTC.

V usage is TRBV11-2 and J usage is TRBJ1-4; D uncertain. Germline V gene lookup returns CDR1 SGHAT and CDR2 FQNNGV. The CDR3 has 15 residues. Trimming left V 1 base short and J 0 bases short, with 6 bases between. The CDR3, as DNA: TGTGCCAGCAGCTTAGGCGTATCAACTAATGAAAAACTGTTTTTT. This codes for CASSLGVSTNEKLFF.

The V call is TRBV3-1 (or the pseudogene TRBV3-2), the J call TRBJ2-1; 10 nucleotides match TRBD1. CDR1 and CDR2 (germline): LGHDT, YNNKEL (reference sequence). This CDR3 comprises 20 residues. V gave up 0 bases and J gave up 4 bases; unmatched junction bases: 15. CDR3 sequence reads: CASSQEITGTGDWVYNEQFF. The CDR3, as DNA: TGTGCCAGCAGCCAAGAAATTACTGGGACAGGGGACTGGGTTTACAATGAGCAGTTCTTC.

The CDR3 DNA sequence: TGTGCCAGCAGTTACGCAGGGGCAACCTACGAGCAGTACTTC. This sequence encodes CASSYAGATYEQYF. V is TRBV6-2 or TRBV6-3 and J is TRBJ2-7; D is perhaps TRBD1 (6 bases). Trimming took 2 bases from V and 2 from J, leaving 10 bases between them. This CDR3 has 14 residues. CDR1 is MNHEY and CDR2 is SVGEGT in the germline V gene.

Of note for this clone: Other DNA sequences in this sample translate to the same CDR3. This chain uses TRBV28 with TRBJ2-7, with TRBD1 matching over 9 bases. There are 12 residues in the CDR3. The junction had 1 base not matched to a gene; V was cut back by 6 bases and J by 4 bases. Germline V gene data show CDR1 as MDHEN and CDR2 as SYDVKM. CDR3 protein: CASRTGGYEQYF. DNA of the CDR3: TGTGCCAGCAGGACAGGGGGATACGAGCAGTACTTC.

This clone was counted a single time. J is TRBJ2-7 and V is TRBV11-2; TRBD1 might be the D (6 bases). The germline CDR1 and CDR2 sequences are SGHAT and FQNNGV. V lost 4 bases and J lost 7, with 14 bases in between. The CDR3 has 13 residues. In DNA form, the CDR3 reads TGTGCCAGCAGCTCGACAGGTCTGAGGGAGCAGTACTTC. It yields the protein CASSSTGLREQYF.

This rearrangement joins TRBV18 to TRBJ2-1; 8 bases match TRBD2. There are 16 residues in the CDR3. CDR1 and CDR2 from the germline V gene are KGHSH and LQKENI. Unmatched junction bases numbered 8, after V lost 3 bases and J lost 4 bases. The CDR3 nucleotides read TGTGCCAGCTCACCCGGAAAGGGCGGGAGGTACAATGAGCAGTTCTTC. Amino acids: CASSPGKGGRYNEQFF.

The chain uses TRBV5-1 and TRBJ2-6; TRBD1 aligns across 8 bases. The trim removed 1 base at V and 0 bases at J, leaving 6 bases unmatched. Germline V gives CDR1 SGHRS, CDR2 YFSETQ. The length of the CDR3 is 18 residues. The CDR3 sequence: CASSLQGAKDSGANVLTF. CDR3 DNA sequence: TGCGCCAGCAGCTTGCAGGGGGCAAAAGACTCTGGGGCCAACGTCCTGACTTTC.

The gene calls are TRBV5-6 and TRBJ2-7, with D possibly TRBD1 on 6 matching bases. The germline V gene has CDR1 SGHDT and CDR2 YYEEEE. The V end lost 6 bases, the J end lost 0 bases, and 16 bases lay between the germline ends. This CDR3 spans 15 amino acids. The CDR3 region has the DNA TGTGCCAGCACTGTGGGGGCGGGTGTCTCCTACGAGCAGTACTTC. This encodes CASTVGAGVSYEQYF.

This clone was observed a single time. V and J are TRBV24-1 and TRBJ2-6; perhaps TRBD1 as D (5 bases). The ends were cut back, 4 bases at V and 0 bases at J, with 9 bases in the middle. Germline V gene sequence: CDR1 KGHDR, CDR2 SFDVKD. This CDR3 has 16 residues. The CDR3 region has the DNA TGTGCCACCAGTGACAGGGCTAGCTCTGGGGCCAACGTCCTGACTTTC. Protein: CATSDRASSGANVLTF.

V usage is TRBV7-3 and J usage is TRBJ1-6, with 9 bases matching TRBD1. Germline CDR1 is SGHTA and CDR2 is FQGTGA. This CDR3 is built from 17 residues. The V gene end was trimmed by 6 bases and the J gene end by 7 bases; junction bases not matched to a gene: 13. Here the CDR3 reads CASSSPGTGSGNSPLHF. The DNA of the CDR3 is TGTGCCAGCAGTTCCCCCGGGACAGGGTCGGGAAATTCACCCCTCCACTTT.

A few counts support this clone. J is TRBJ1-2 and V is TRBV7-3; perhaps TRBD1 as D (6 bases). The CDR3 extends over 14 amino acids. The germline V gene encodes CDR1 SGHTA and CDR2 FQGTGA. Deletions cut 5 bases from V and 7 bases from J, with 17 bases between. The CDR3 nucleotides read TGTGCCAGCAGCCCCGCGGGGGCCGATGGTGGCTACACCTTC. It encodes CASSPAGADGGYTF.

This sequence joins TRBV5-1 and TRBJ2-7; possible D gene TRBD2, 7 bases. There are 16 residues in the CDR3. Germline assignment: CDR1 SGHRS and CDR2 YFSETQ. Trimming pared 7 bases from V and 5 bases from J, leaving 25 bases between. Here the CDR3 DNA reads TGCGCCAGCCTTGAGATTAAGGGGGGGGGCCTCCACGAGCAGTACGTC. Protein sequence: CASLEIKGGGLHEQYV.

V and J are TRBV5-6 and TRBJ1-1; possibly TRBD1 for D (5 bases). Germline CDR1 SGHDT, CDR2 YYEEEE. The CDR3 has 17 residues. The germline V and J ends were trimmed by 0 bases and 6 bases, with 21 bases remaining between them. CDR3 nucleotide sequence: TGTGCCAGCAGCTTGGCCGACAGAGGTAATAGAAGGTCTGAAGCTTTCTTT. Translated: CASSLADRGNRRSEAFF.

CDR3 nucleotide sequence: TGTGCCAGCAGCTTAGACCCCGGGGGGGAATTCAAAACCAAAAACATTCAGTACTTC. It yields the protein CASSLDPGGEFKTKNIQYF. The V gene is TRBV7-9, the J gene TRBJ2-4; TRBD2 agrees at 8 bases. The CDR3 is 19 amino acids. CDR1 is SEHNR, CDR2 FQNEAQ, per germline (reference sequence). J gave up 2 bases and V 1 base, and 13 bases lay outside the gene matches.

The chain combines TRBV7-2 with TRBJ1-1; no clear D. The germline V and J ends were trimmed by 7 bases and 5 bases, with 14 bases remaining between them. Germline V gene sequence: CDR1 SGHTA, CDR2 FQGNSA. The CDR3 is 13 residues long. CDR3 bases: TGTGCCAGCACCTTCACTCCATGGACTGAAGCTTTCTTT. Its translation: CASTFTPWTEAFF.

This clone appeared once. This sequence joins TRBV27 and TRBJ2-3; TRBD1 matches 9 bases. This CDR3 is built from 15 residues. V shed 5 bases, J shed 2 bases, and the junction held 5 bases outside the gene matches. Looked up from germline, CDR1 is MNHEY and CDR2 is SMNVEV (reference sequence). CDR3 in amino acids: CASSLDRGDTDTQYF. CDR3 sequence (DNA): TGTGCCAGCAGTCTAGACAGGGGGGACACAGATACGCAGTATTTT.

This clone was picked up a small number of times. The rearrangement joins TRBV2 to TRBJ1-5, with no clear D. V was trimmed by 4 bases and J by 6 bases, leaving 10 bases between them. The CDR3 extends over 13 amino acids. Per germline, CDR1 SNHLY and CDR2 FYNNEI. The CDR3 coding sequence is TGTGCCAGCAGTGGGGGAGACCGTCAGCCCCAGCATTTT. It yields the protein CASSGGDRQPQHF.

The chain uses TRBV6-6 and TRBJ1-6, with 7 bases aligning to TRBD1. CDR1 is MNHNY, CDR2 SVGAGI, per germline (reference sequence). CDR3 length equals 15 residues. V was pared by 6 bases and J by 8 bases, with 10 bases of the junction left unmatched. This CDR3 is CASRDGGQRHSPLHF. DNA for the CDR3: TGTGCCAGCAGGGACGGGGGACAGAGGCATTCACCCCTCCACTTT.

The gene calls are TRBV10-3 and TRBJ2-2; TRBD1 agrees at 11 bases. Per the germline V gene, CDR1 is ENHRY and CDR2 is SYGVKD. This CDR3 contains 15 residues. The J segment lost 5 bases and the V segment lost 6 bases, leaving 5 bases of the junction unmatched. CDR3 amino acids: CAIRPGQGETGELFF. DNA of the CDR3: TGTGCCATCAGGCCGGGACAGGGGGAAACCGGGGAGCTGTTTTTT.

The CDR3 sequence is CASSESAWGPIREQFF. The CDR3, as DNA: TGCGCCAGCAGTGAGTCGGCTTGGGGCCCCATTAGGGAGCAGTTCTTC. J is TRBJ2-1 and V is TRBV10-2; D perhaps matches TRBD1 (5 bases). The CDR3 consists of 16 residues. Germline lookup yields CDR1 WSHSY and CDR2 SAAADI. Trimming removed 0 bases from V and 10 bases from J, with 19 bases in between.

CDR3 nucleotide sequence: TGTGCCAGCAGCTTGGCTGGCCCCGGGGAGCTGTTTTTT. It is translated as CASSLAGPGELFF. V gene TRBV5-6 combines with J gene TRBJ2-2; D remains ambiguous. Germline V gene lookup returns CDR1 SGHDT and CDR2 YYEEEE. The length of the CDR3 is 13 residues. The V end was cut by 0 bases, the J end by 6 bases, with 6 bases between.

This clone turned up a few times. The V and J genes are TRBV27 and TRBJ2-7, with D maybe TRBD2 (6 bases). Trimming took 3 bases from V and 7 from J, leaving 10 bases between them. The CDR3 has 12 amino acids. Germline-derived CDR1 and CDR2 are MNHEY and SMNVEV (reference sequence). The CDR3 region is CASSFRDSEQYF. The CDR3 DNA reads TGTGCCAGCAGTTTCCGGGACTCAGAGCAGTACTTC.

This clone was seen repeatedly, ten times or more. V is TRBV7-8 and J is TRBJ2-5; 12 positions match TRBD2. Germline trimming cut 0 bases from V and 1 base from J; bases unmatched to any gene: 3. This CDR3 is built from 17 residues. Germline CDR1 is SGHVS and CDR2 is FQNEAQ. CDR3 in DNA: TGTGCCAGCAGCTTAGCGCCACTAGCGGGGGGCCAAGAGACCCAGTACTTC. This translates into CASSLAPLAGGQETQYF.

The V gene is TRBV19, the J gene TRBJ2-4; D may be TRBD1 (5 bases). The V gene's germline CDR1 is LNHDA and CDR2 SQIVND (reference sequence). The CDR3 has 15 amino acids. V was cut by 3 bases and J by 0 bases, with 9 bases left in between. This CDR3 is CASSISGRAKNIQYF. As DNA, the CDR3 is TGTGCCAGTAGTATTTCAGGGCGAGCCAAAAACATTCAGTACTTC.